Here is one T cell receptor (beta chain) with its context. Libraries were prepared by immunoSEQ multiplex PCR; TCRdb keeps only in-frame clonotypes and omits some of them. This repertoire shows 400,000 to 450,000 clones, approximately 92% found once; its top ten account for 9% to 15%. The sample belongs to a study of Ad26.COV2.S vaccination and SARS-CoV-2 variants. Stated treatment: approximately 18 received Ad26.COV2.S at low or high dose, single or two shots; several received placebo; per-sample allocation not given. Sampling was performed 63 days after the first vaccine or placebo injection. The CDR3 runs to 13 residues. V was pared by 8 bases and J by 3 bases, with 13 bases between.

The rearrangement links TRBV12-3 or TRBV12-4 to TRBJ1-1, with unresolved D. The TCR originated in a person aged 18-65 years who received the Ad26.COV2.S COVID-19 vaccine or a placebo. The source was peripheral blood, collected in a trial of Ad26.COV2.S vaccine versus placebo. The CDR3 DNA reads as TGTGCCAGCCGAGATTGGGAGGACACTGAAGCTTTCTTT. Its translation: CASRDWEDTEAFF.